Below, one TCR beta chain is given with its context. Its cognate antigen is unknown. The sample originates from a study of regulatory T cells in long-lasting Graves disease. Building of the TCR beta libraries involved iRepertoire HTBI primers and Arm-PCR of CDR3 regions. Each CDR3 protein is one row after TCRdb ran MiXCR on the multiplex PCR reads. The repertoire holds more than 650,000 distinct CDR3 sequences, with 30% as singletons. The time point here: persistent/refractory GD, antithyroid drugs over 5 years with positive TRAb. With RNA extracted from PBMCs as input, the TCR library was made. In each case, Graves' disease was diagnosed per American Thyroid Association guidelines. Whole-study results and caveats: Analysis covered peripheral blood alone, not thyroid tissue. Persistent patients shared more public clonotypes (approximately 2,700) than newly diagnosed patients (over 900).

The TCR comes from a female donor with Graves disease. This sample comprised peripheral blood mononuclear cells (PBMCs), obtained when the disease was refractory, from a patient treated with antithyroid drugs.

The CDR3 nucleotides are TGCAGTGCTTCGACAGGGCCCGTGCCCGGGGAGCTGTTTTTT. Protein: CSASTGPVPGELFF. This chain connects TRBV20-1 to TRBJ2-2, with 7 nucleotides matching TRBD1. The CDR3 has 14 residues. Germline values: CDR1 DFQATT, CDR2 SNEGSKA (reference sequence). After removal of 5 bases from V and 6 bases from J, the junction contained 9 bases not matched to a gene.